This is a list of T cell receptor beta chains from one sample in a study of naive and memory T cell subsets. MiXCR, applied by TCRdb to the UMI-ligation and nested PCR reads, yields one record per CDR3 protein. The table includes roughly 140,000 distinct CDR3 sequences, 17% detected once. The sequenced sample was naive CD4+ T cells from blood. Receptors were obtained from a human donor in good health. Both conserved end residues are part of each CDR3. D genes are given only for firm matches. Size values are once, few and many counts, or a class for expanded clones, and some rows have none.

v_call	clone_size	d_call	j_call	cdr3_nt	cdr3_aa
TRBV12-3/TRBV12-4	NA	TRBD2	TRBJ2-1	TGTGCCAGCAGTGGGCTAGCGGGACGGGCGGAGCAGTTCTTC	CASSGLAGRAEQFF
TRBV4-3	few	TRBD2	TRBJ2-1	TGCGCCAGCAGCCAAGACAGGGGACTAGGCGATGAGCAGTTCTTC	CASSQDRGLGDEQFF
TRBV7-2	many	NA	TRBJ2-1	TGTGCCAGCAGCCAAGCCGGGGGACTTTTGCAGTTCTTC	CASSQAGGLLQFF
TRBV20-1	NA	TRBD2	TRBJ2-3	TGCAGTGCTAGAGCGGGGACTAGCGAGACAGATACGCAGTATTTT	CSARAGTSETDTQYF
TRBV29-1	few	TRBD1	TRBJ2-6	TGCAGCGTTTCTACGGGGACAGGGCGCTCTGGGGCCAACGTCCTGACTTTC	CSVSTGTGRSGANVLTF
TRBV27	few	TRBD1	TRBJ2-3	TGTGCCAGCAGTTTGGCCGGGACAGGGTTACCAGATACGCAGTATTTT	CASSLAGTGLPDTQYF
TRBV7-2	many	NA	TRBJ1-4	TGTGCCAGCAGCGCAACAGGTGCAACTAATGAAAAACTGTTTTTT	CASSATGATNEKLFF
TRBV10-3	NA	NA	TRBJ2-7	TGTGCCATCAGTGCACCCGGAGGGGGTTTCGACGAGCAGTACTTC	CAISAPGGGFDEQYF
TRBV19	NA	NA	TRBJ1-4	TGTGCCAGTAGTCGGGGGGATTCAAATGAAAAACTGTTTTTT	CASSRGDSNEKLFF
TRBV7-2	few	TRBD2	TRBJ2-7	TGTGCCAGCAGCTTAGCCCCTAGCGGGAGCGCCTACGAGCAGTACTTC	CASSLAPSGSAYEQYF
TRBV27	few	TRBD1	TRBJ1-4	TGTGCCAGCAGGGGCCTCGCGGGACAGGGTAATGAAAAACTGTTTTTT	CASRGLAGQGNEKLFF
TRBV10-3	few	NA	TRBJ1-5	TGTGCCATCAGCTTAACAGGGAAGGAACTTCAGCCCCAGCATTTT	CAISLTGKELQPQHF
TRBV7-2	few	TRBD1	TRBJ2-1	TGTGCCAGCAGCTTAGCGGGACAGGGGGCTTTGGATGAGCAGTTCTTC	CASSLAGQGALDEQFF
TRBV11-2	NA	TRBD2	TRBJ2-4	TGTGCCAGCAGCTTAGGGAGCGGGACTGGAAAAAACATTCAGTACTTC	CASSLGSGTGKNIQYF
TRBV29-1	NA	NA	TRBJ1-1	TGCAGCGTTGAAGATCTCGGAAAAGCTTTCTTT	CSVEDLGKAFF
TRBV6-5	NA	TRBD1	TRBJ2-1	TGTGCCAGCAGACTAAGAGCCGACAGGGGGCGCAAGAATGAGCAGTTCTTC	CASRLRADRGRKNEQFF
TRBV20-1	few	TRBD2	TRBJ2-1	TGCAGTGCTGTCAGCGGGGGTGCCTACAATGAGCAGTTCTTC	CSAVSGGAYNEQFF
TRBV3-1	NA	NA	TRBJ2-7	TGTGCCAGCAGCCAAGATTTGAAGGGAGCGCAGTACTTC	CASSQDLKGAQYF
TRBV6-2/TRBV6-3	few	TRBD2	TRBJ2-1	TGTGCCAGCAGTAGCCGACCCGGGACTAGCCTCAATGAGCAGTTCTTC	CASSSRPGTSLNEQFF
TRBV6-1	few	TRBD2	TRBJ2-1	TGTGCCAGCAGTGGACTAGCGGGTTCTTGCTACAATGAGCAGTTCTTC	CASSGLAGSCYNEQFF
TRBV11-2	many	NA	TRBJ2-1	TGTGCCAGCAGCATCACCGGGACTGGCTACAATGAGCAGTTCTTC	CASSITGTGYNEQFF
TRBV11-1	NA	TRBD2	TRBJ2-4	TGTGCCAGCAGCTTGGGACTAGCAGTAAACATTCAGTACTTC	CASSLGLAVNIQYF
TRBV14	NA	NA	TRBJ2-3	TGTGCCAGCAGCCAAGATAATAAGGGTACAGATACGCAGTATTTT	CASSQDNKGTDTQYF
TRBV7-2	many	TRBD2	TRBJ2-1	TGTGCCAGCAGCTTATTAGCGGGACCCTACAATGAGCAGTTCTTC	CASSLLAGPYNEQFF
TRBV28	few	TRBD1	TRBJ2-2	TGTGCCAGCAGGCCCGGGACAGGATACACCGGGGAGCTGTTTTTT	CASRPGTGYTGELFF
TRBV12-3/TRBV12-4	NA	NA	TRBJ2-2	TGTGCCAGCAGTACGGTACGCAGCGGAACGAACACCGGGGAGCTGTTTTTT	CASSTVRSGTNTGELFF
TRBV11-2	NA	NA	TRBJ2-1	TGTGCCAGCAGCTTATCCAGAAACAATGAGCAGTTCTTC	CASSLSRNNEQFF
TRBV27	NA	TRBD2	TRBJ2-1	TGTGCCAGCAGTTTATCGAAAGCGGGAGGTAGCAATGAGCAGTTCTTC	CASSLSKAGGSNEQFF
TRBV6-1	few	NA	TRBJ2-2	TGTGCCAGCAGTGTTCGGACAAACGGGGAGCTGTTTTTT	CASSVRTNGELFF
TRBV14	many	NA	TRBJ2-3	TGTGCCAGCAGCCTTAGGACCTTTTGGACAGAGCGATACACAGATACGCAGTATTTT	CASSLRTFWTERYTDTQYF
TRBV7-9	NA	TRBD1	TRBJ1-2	TGTGCCAGCAGCCCGGCCGGGACAGGTCTCCTCAGGGGCGGCTACACCTTC	CASSPAGTGLLRGGYTF
TRBV12-3/TRBV12-4	few	NA	TRBJ1-6	TGTGCCAGCAGTTGGGACAACTCCTATAATTCACCCCTCCACTTT	CASSWDNSYNSPLHF
TRBV30	NA	NA	TRBJ2-5	TGTGCCTGGAGTGTAGACATACAAGAGACCCAGTACTTC	CAWSVDIQETQYF
TRBV11-2	NA	NA	TRBJ2-1	TGTGCCAGCAGCACAATCAGGGCAGGGCTTTACAATGAGCAGTTCTTC	CASSTIRAGLYNEQFF
TRBV11-2	many	TRBD2	TRBJ2-3	TGTGCCAGCAGCTTAGGACTAGCGGGAACGGCAGATACGCAGTATTTT	CASSLGLAGTADTQYF
TRBV6-2/TRBV6-3	once	TRBD1	TRBJ2-7	TGTGCCAGCAGTTTGTGGACAGGGGCCTACGAGCAGTACTTC	CASSLWTGAYEQYF
TRBV7-3	NA	NA	TRBJ2-1	TGTGCCAGCAGCTTATTGGGGGGTGAGCAGTTCTTC	CASSLLGGEQFF
TRBV4-1	NA	TRBD1	TRBJ2-2	TGCGCCAGCAGCCAAAGACAGGGGAGCACCGGGGAGCTGTTTTTT	CASSQRQGSTGELFF
TRBV6-6	NA	TRBD2	TRBJ2-5	TGTGCCAGCAGCACTGATAGGACTAGCGGGAGTAAGGAGACCCAGTACTTC	CASSTDRTSGSKETQYF
TRBV2	NA	NA	TRBJ2-2	TGTGCCAGCACAGACACCGGGGAGCTGTTTTTT	CASTDTGELFF
TRBV12-3/TRBV12-4	NA	NA	TRBJ1-6	TGTGCCAGCAGTTCAGCCGCTGAGGCCCTCCACTTT	CASSSAAEALHF
TRBV20-1	few	TRBD2	TRBJ2-1	TGCAGTGCTAGAGATAACTCGGGACTAGCGGGAGTCGCCTACAATGAGCAGTTCTTC	CSARDNSGLAGVAYNEQFF
TRBV5-1	once	TRBD2	TRBJ2-7	TGCGCCAGCAGCCTCAGCCCGCGGGAGGAAGAATACGAGCAGTACTTC	CASSLSPREEEYEQYF